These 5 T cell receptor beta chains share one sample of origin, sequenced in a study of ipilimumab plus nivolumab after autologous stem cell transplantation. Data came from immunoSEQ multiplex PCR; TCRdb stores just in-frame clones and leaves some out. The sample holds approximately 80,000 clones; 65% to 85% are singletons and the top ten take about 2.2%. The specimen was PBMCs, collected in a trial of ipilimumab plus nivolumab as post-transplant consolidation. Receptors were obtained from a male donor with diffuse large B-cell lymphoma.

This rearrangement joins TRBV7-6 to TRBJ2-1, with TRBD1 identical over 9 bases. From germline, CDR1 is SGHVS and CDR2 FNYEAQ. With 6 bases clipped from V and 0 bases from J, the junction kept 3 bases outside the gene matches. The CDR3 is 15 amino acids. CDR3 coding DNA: TGTGCCAGCAGTGGGACAGGGAGCTCCTACAATGAGCAGTTCTTC. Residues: CASSGTGSSYNEQFF.

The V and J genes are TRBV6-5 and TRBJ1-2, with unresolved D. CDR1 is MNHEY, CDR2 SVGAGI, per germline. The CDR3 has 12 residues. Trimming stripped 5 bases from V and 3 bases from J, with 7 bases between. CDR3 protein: CASSNRHYGYTF. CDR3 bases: TGTGCCAGCAGTAATAGACACTATGGCTACACCTTC.

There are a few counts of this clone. The CDR3 DNA reads as TGTGCCAGCAGCCAGCCCTTGGGGGGGCCCCCGTCCCACACTGAAGCTTTCTTT. Translating gives CASSQPLGGPPSHTEAFF. The chain carries TRBV4-2 and TRBJ1-1, with a possible D match to TRBD1 (6 bases). CDR1 LGHNA and CDR2 YNFKEQ come from the germline V gene. This CDR3 contains 18 residues. V was shortened by 3 bases and J by 3 bases, with 23 bases between the two germline ends.

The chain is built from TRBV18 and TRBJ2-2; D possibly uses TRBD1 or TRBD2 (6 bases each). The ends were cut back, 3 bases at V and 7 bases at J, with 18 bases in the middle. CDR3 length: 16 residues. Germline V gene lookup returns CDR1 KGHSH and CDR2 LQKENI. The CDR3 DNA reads TGTGCCAGCTCACCCCCGGCCTCCGGGGGCGGCGGGGAGCTGTTTTTT. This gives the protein CASSPPASGGGGELFF.

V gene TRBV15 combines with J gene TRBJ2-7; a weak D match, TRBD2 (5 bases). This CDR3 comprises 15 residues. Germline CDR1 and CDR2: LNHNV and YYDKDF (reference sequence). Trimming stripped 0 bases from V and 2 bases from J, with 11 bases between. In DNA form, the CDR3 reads TGTGCCACCAGCAGAGAAAGCGGCCTAACCTACGAGCAGTACTTC. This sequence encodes CATSRESGLTYEQYF.